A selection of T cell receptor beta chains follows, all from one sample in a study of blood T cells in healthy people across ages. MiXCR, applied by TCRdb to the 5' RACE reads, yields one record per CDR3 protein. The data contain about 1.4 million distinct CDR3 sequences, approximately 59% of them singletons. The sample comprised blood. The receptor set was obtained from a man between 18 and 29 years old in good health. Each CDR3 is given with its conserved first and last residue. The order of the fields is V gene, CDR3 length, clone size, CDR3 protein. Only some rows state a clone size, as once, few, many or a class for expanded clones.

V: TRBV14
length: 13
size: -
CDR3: CASSLGHLGEQYF

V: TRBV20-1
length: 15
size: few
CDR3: CSASDSGGGGDTQYF

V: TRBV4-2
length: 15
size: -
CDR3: CASSLRDRVPDTQYF

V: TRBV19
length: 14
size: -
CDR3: CASSTTAMNTEAFF

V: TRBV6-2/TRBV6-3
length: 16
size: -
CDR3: CASSATGGYSSYEQYF

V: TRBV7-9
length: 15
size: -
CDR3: CASSSGTGVSTEAFF

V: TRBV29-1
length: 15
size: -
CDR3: CSVEDIKGGFTEAFF

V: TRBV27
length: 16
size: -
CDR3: CASSSTVGLYVTEAFF

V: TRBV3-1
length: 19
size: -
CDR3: CASSLRGGLKGYNTGELFF

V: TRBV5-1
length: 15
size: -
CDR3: CASSPDTGLGNEQFF

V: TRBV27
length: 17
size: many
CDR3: CASSLRSALAAWETQYF

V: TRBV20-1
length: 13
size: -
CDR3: CSATRQGAGELFF

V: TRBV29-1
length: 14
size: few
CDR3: CSVEGVTGANVLTF

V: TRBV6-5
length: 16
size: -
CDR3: CASSYWDRGANYGYTF

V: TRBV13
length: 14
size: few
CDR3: CASSLGVVSNEQFF

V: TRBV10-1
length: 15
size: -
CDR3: CASSESQGGSYEQYF

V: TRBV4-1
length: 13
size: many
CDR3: CASSQGVNTEAFF

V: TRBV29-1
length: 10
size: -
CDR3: CSAGDYEAFF

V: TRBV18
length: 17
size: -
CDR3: CASSPLGQDSINYGYTF

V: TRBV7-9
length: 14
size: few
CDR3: CASSLDVWSTEAFF

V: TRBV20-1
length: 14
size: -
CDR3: CSARDQGQGNEQYF

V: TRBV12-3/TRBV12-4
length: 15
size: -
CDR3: CASSPSGNSNQPQHF

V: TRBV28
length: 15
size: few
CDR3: CASSYLGTAQGTQYF